This entry concerns a single T cell receptor beta chain. Repertoires were generated with immunoSEQ multiplex PCR, while TCRdb's copy carries only in-frame clones and drops some. The sample shows about 160,000 clones, roughly 85% of them seen only once. Germline V gene lookup returns CDR1 ENHRY and CDR2 SYGVKD. The CDR3 spans 14 residues. V was cut by 8 bases and J by 7 bases, with 18 bases left in between. The data derive from a study of blood T cell repertoires in COVID-19. Across the study: There were acute and convalescent COVID-19 samples, and they came from the United States, Italy and Spain.

The sequenced sample consisted of peripheral blood. The clonotype originates from a woman older than 75 with active or convalescent COVID-19. The chain links TRBV10-3 to TRBJ2-1, with D maybe TRBD2 (6 bases). This CDR3 reads CAILPGAGRNEQFF. The CDR3 DNA reads as TGTGCCATCCTCCCAGGCGCGGGGAGGAATGAGCAGTTCTTC.